Shown below are 32 T cell receptor beta chains from a single sample sequenced in a study of T cell clonality in common variable immunodeficiency. Clones were read by immunoSEQ multiplex PCR, and TCRdb kept only the in-frame ones, dropping some. This sample has around 50,000 clones and no singletons, with around 6.3% in the ten largest. The sequencing input was peripheral blood mononuclear cells. These receptors were collected from a person between 18 and 75 years old in good health.

This clone was picked up many times. The sequence runs out 3 residues before the end of the CDR3; the remainder is reconstructed from the germline J gene. The chain links TRBV5-1 to TRBJ1-1; 8 positions agree with TRBD1. The CDR3 runs to 14 residues. V was clipped by 6 bases and J by 1 base; unmatched bases: 5. From germline, CDR1 is SGHRS and CDR2 YFSETQ. CDR3 loop: CASKSGTGNTEAFF. The CDR3 DNA, read in part, is TGCGCCAGCAAATCCGGGACAGGGAACACTGAA. Filled out from reference TRBV5-1 and TRBJ1-1, the complete variable domain reads KAGVTQTPRYLIKTRGQQVTLSCSPISGHRSVSWYQQTPGQGLQFLFEYFSETQRNKGNFPGRFSGRQFSNSRSEMNVSTLELGDSALYLCASKSGTGNTEAFFGQGTRLTVV.

This clone has a count of ten or more. The read halts 3 residues ahead of the CDR3 end, with the missing end drawn from the germline J gene. The same CDR3 arises from other DNA sequences in this sample as well. The chain uses TRBV5-1 and TRBJ1-3; no firm D call. The CDR3 covers 16 residues. Germline-derived CDR1 and CDR2 are SGHRS and YFSETQ. Deletions cut 0 bases from V and 0 bases from J, with 10 bases between. The CDR3 DNA, read in part, is TGCGCCAGCAGCTTGGAGGGTACGCGCTCTGGAAACACC. This sequence encodes CASSLEGTRSGNT. The full-length CDR3 reads as CASSLEGTRSGNTIYF.

The table lists this clone with many counts. CDR3 residues: CASSIGQGAMNTEAFF. The sequenced CDR3 bases are TGCGCCAGCAGCATCGGACAGGGGGCAATGAACACTGAA. V gene TRBV5-1 combines with J gene TRBJ1-1, with 11 bases identical to TRBD1. The read gets to within 3 residues of the CDR3 end, and the germline J gene fills in the rest. V shed 4 bases, J shed 0 bases, and the junction held 5 bases outside the gene matches. This CDR3 contains 16 residues. Germline-derived CDR1 and CDR2 are SGHRS and YFSETQ.

This clone was picked up many times. Sequencing ends 3 residues short of the CDR3 end; the germline J gene provides the rest. V gene TRBV18 combines with J gene TRBJ2-7, with D uncertain. Germline V gene data show CDR1 as KGHSH and CDR2 as LQKENI. V was cut by 2 bases and J by 1 base, with 6 bases left in between. The CDR3 runs to 13 residues. The CDR3 loop reads CASSPGTSYEQYF. The CDR3 DNA, read in part, is TGTGCCAGCTCACCAGGCACGTCCTACGAG.

Details on this clone: The read falls 3 residues short of the CDR3 end, and the missing part is taken from the germline J gene. The genes are TRBV19 and TRBJ1-1; a weak D match, TRBD1 (5 bases). Germline CDR1 LNHDA, CDR2 SQIVND (reference sequence). CDR3 size: 13 residues. Trimming took 5 bases from V and 7 from J, leaving 14 bases between them. The CDR3 sequence: CASSGAPTSEAFF. The DNA read from the CDR3 is TGTGCCAGTAGTGGGGCGCCGACTAGTGAA.

This clone was counted ten times or more. The read gets to within 3 residues of the CDR3 end, and the germline J gene fills in the rest. The chain couples TRBV19 to TRBJ2-1; D is uncertain. This CDR3 has 14 residues. Germline assignment: CDR1 LNHDA and CDR2 SQIVND (reference sequence). V lost 3 bases, J lost 3 bases, and 9 bases lay in between. Partial CDR3 DNA: TGTGCCAGTAGTATGGTCAAGGGCTACAATGAG. Its translation: CASSMVKGYNE. The entire CDR3 protein is CASSMVKGYNEQFF.

The sample holds many counts of this clone. The CDR3 end falls 3 residues outside the read, so it is completed with the germline J gene. The genes are TRBV4-1 and TRBJ1-2; weak D call: TRBD1 (5 bases). This CDR3 has 15 residues. Deletions cut 1 base from V and 0 bases from J, with 9 bases between. Looked up from germline, CDR1 is MGHRA and CDR2 is YSYEKL. CDR3 DNA (partial): TGCGCCAGCAGCCAAGGGGGGGGATCTAACTATGGC. Its translation: CASSQGGGSNYG. The whole CDR3 reads CASSQGGGSNYGYTF.

The table lists this clone with many counts. At one end the junction does not follow the germline gene, possibly because of a read error. The read is 3 residues too short to cover the CDR3 end, so that end is filled in from the germline J gene. This chain links TRBV2 with TRBJ2-3, with D possibly TRBD1 on 5 matching bases. From germline, CDR1 is SNHLY and CDR2 FYNNEI. The CDR3 sequence is 14 residues long. The CDR3 DNA, read in part, is TGTGCCAGCAGTGACCTTGAGGTCACAGGTACG. It encodes CASSDLEVTGT. The full CDR3 is CASSDLEVTGTQYF.

This clone has ten or more counts. The read stops 3 residues short of the end of the CDR3; the missing end is completed from the germline J gene. The chain is built from TRBV9 and TRBJ2-7; perhaps TRBD2 as D (5 bases). Trimming pared 0 bases from V and 0 bases from J, leaving 13 bases between. The CDR3 extends over 16 amino acids. Germline V gene lookup returns CDR1 SGDLS and CDR2 YYNGEE. CDR3 loop: CASSVGEGTSSYEQYF. CDR3 DNA, as far as it was read: TGTGCCAGCAGCGTAGGGGAAGGCACTAGCTCCTACGAG.

This clone was observed many times. The read ends 3 residues before the CDR3 terminus; that terminus is restored from the germline J gene. The rearrangement links TRBV19 to TRBJ1-1; D is possibly TRBD1 (5 bases). Germline CDR1 reads LNHDA; CDR2 reads SQIVND (reference sequence). The V end was cut by 0 bases, the J end by 4 bases, with 9 bases between. The CDR3 sequence is 14 residues long. CDR3 residues: CASSIEDSSTEAFF. The sequenced CDR3 bases are TGTGCCAGTAGTATAGAAGACAGCTCCACTGAA.

This clone has a count of ten or more. The read falls 3 residues short of the CDR3 end, and the missing part is taken from the germline J gene. At the DNA level, this CDR3 is encoded by other sequences in the same sample as well. The chain recombines TRBV20-1 with TRBJ2-5, with 10 bases that match TRBD2. This CDR3 comprises 15 residues. The J segment lost 4 bases and the V segment lost 6 bases, leaving 11 bases of the junction unmatched. CDR1 and CDR2 (germline): DFQATT, SNEGSKA (reference sequence). CDR3 DNA, as far as it was read: TGCAGTGCACTGCCTGTAGCGGGAGGTGGAGAGACC. Translated: CSALPVAGGGET. The CDR3, in full, reads CSALPVAGGGETQYF.

This clone was counted between two and nine times. The read falls 3 residues short of the CDR3 end, and the missing part is taken from the germline J gene. This chain joins TRBV6-1 and TRBJ1-4, with D possibly being TRBD1 (6 bases). Germline V gene lookup returns CDR1 MNHNS and CDR2 SASEGT. This CDR3 is 19 amino acids long. Incomplete CDR3 DNA: TGTGCCAGCAGTGAAGAAGGACAGCTATTTATCTCTGGGGCCAACGTA. It codes for CASSEEGQLFISGANV. From start to end, the CDR3 is CASSEEGQLFISGANVLFF.

The table lists this clone with many counts. The read ends 3 residues early relative to the CDR3; the germline J gene fills the gap. This rearrangement joins TRBV6-1 to TRBJ1-5, with D hard to call. V was cut by 3 bases and J by 5 bases, with 2 bases left in between. The CDR3 contains 11 residues. CDR1 and CDR2 from the germline V gene are MNHNS and SASEGT. Partial CDR3 DNA: TGTGCCAGCAGTGACTATCAGCCC. Protein: CASSDYQP. The whole CDR3 reads CASSDYQPQHF.

This clone appeared many times. The DNA ends 3 residues before the CDR3 does, and the rest of the CDR3 is filled in from the germline J gene. V is TRBV19 and J is TRBJ2-7; D uncertain. The CDR3 sequence is 12 residues long. Germline V lookup: CDR1 LNHDA, CDR2 SQIVND (reference sequence). Between the trimmed V and J ends, which lost 3 bases and 3 bases, there was a span of 6 bases. CDR3 bases read: TGTGCCAGTAGTATTAAGGGCTACGAG. It translates to CASSIKGYE. The CDR3 in its entirety is CASSIKGYEQYF. Supplemented by reference TRBV19 and TRBJ2-7, the full variable domain reads DGGITQSPKYLFRKEGQNVTLSCEQNLNHDAMYWYRQDPGQGLRLIYYSQIVNDFQKGDIAEGYSVSREKKESFPLTVTSAQKNPTAFYLCASSIKGYEQYFGPGTRLTVT.

This clone was seen ten or more times. The observed sequence ends 3 residues before the CDR3 terminus, with the missing tail filled in from the germline J gene. The chain carries TRBV20-1 and TRBJ2-3, with 7 bases that match TRBD2. Germline V gene data show CDR1 as DFQATT and CDR2 as SNEGSKA (reference sequence). The CDR3 extends over 15 amino acids. The junction had 13 bases not matched to a gene; V was cut back by 6 bases and J by 4 bases. The covered CDR3 bases are TGCAGTGCAAATTTACTAGCGTCAAACCCAGATACG. This codes for CSANLLASNPDT. The whole CDR3 sequence is CSANLLASNPDTQYF.

For this clone: The read finishes 3 residues shy of the CDR3 end, and the germline J gene is used to complete it. The V and J genes are TRBV7-2 and TRBJ2-5, with D unclear. The germline V and J ends were trimmed by 5 bases and 5 bases, with 12 bases remaining between them. Germline V lookup: CDR1 SGHTA, CDR2 FQGNSA. The CDR3 runs 13 residues. Incomplete CDR3 DNA: TGTGCCAGCAGCCCCTCGGTGGTTGAGACC. Translating it yields CASSPSVVET. The CDR3 in its entirety is CASSPSVVETQYF.

This clone appeared many times. The CDR3 end falls 3 residues outside the read, so it is completed with the germline J gene. The chain combines TRBV6-2 or TRBV6-3 with TRBJ1-2; 12 nucleotides match TRBD1. The CDR3 is 16 residues long. From germline, CDR1 is MNHEY and CDR2 SVGEGT. Trimming at V came to 6 bases and at J to 7 bases, leaving 12 bases not matched to a gene. Incomplete CDR3 DNA: TGTGCCAGCAGCCCTCCGGGACAGGGGGCGATAGGTGGC. The encoded protein is CASSPPGQGAIGG. The full-length CDR3 reads as CASSPPGQGAIGGYTF.

Ten or more counts support this clone. The CDR3 extends 3 residues past the end of the read, so its final part is completed from the germline J gene. The genes are TRBV5-1 and TRBJ2-3, with 9 bases lining up with TRBD1. The CDR3 has 14 residues. Germline CDR1 SGHRS, CDR2 YFSETQ. V shed 0 bases, J shed 6 bases, and the junction held 2 bases outside the gene matches. Incomplete CDR3 DNA: TGCGCCAGCAGCTTGGGACAGGGGGGGGATACG. Translation gives CASSLGQGGDT. The whole CDR3 sequence is CASSLGQGGDTQYF.

This clone has at least ten counts. The CDR3 goes on 3 residues after the read ends, and that part is filled in from the germline J gene. J is TRBJ2-7 and V is TRBV5-1; 7 nucleotides align to TRBD2. This CDR3 has 13 amino acids. Germline-derived CDR1 and CDR2 are SGHRS and YFSETQ. Trimming took 4 bases from V and 4 from J; bases not matched to a gene: 5. CDR3 region: CASSPGTIYEQYF. The CDR3 bases that were read are TGCGCCAGCAGCCCCGGGACTATATACGAG.

This clone was seen many times. Read data end 3 residues before the CDR3 end; the end is taken from the germline J gene. This sequence joins TRBV19 and TRBJ1-5; D may be TRBD1 (5 bases). This CDR3 comprises 15 residues. The V and J ends lost 7 bases and 0 bases respectively, with 13 bases between them. The germline V gene encodes CDR1 LNHDA and CDR2 SQIVND (reference sequence). CDR3 region: CASTAKGVSNQPQHF. The covered CDR3 bases are TGTGCCAGTACCGCAAAAGGGGTTAGCAATCAGCCC.

There are many counts of this clone. The read ends 3 residues early relative to the CDR3; the germline J gene fills the gap. The chain joins TRBV28 to TRBJ1-5, with D unclear. CDR3 size: 12 residues. Trimming removed 8 bases at V and 0 bases at J, with 5 bases between. Germline V gene sequence: CDR1 MDHEN, CDR2 SYDVKM. The part of the CDR3 DNA that was read is TGTGCCAGCGCGCATAGCAATCAGCCC. This gives the protein CASAHSNQP. The entire CDR3 is CASAHSNQPQHF.

This clone was counted at least ten times. The CDR3 region is CASSGRLGQGPYEQYF. CDR3 DNA, as far as it was read: TGTGCCAGCAGCGGCCGTCTCGGACAGGGCCCCTACGAG. The chain carries TRBV9 and TRBJ2-7, with 8 bases identical to TRBD1. The read ends 3 residues before the CDR3 terminus; that terminus is restored from the germline J gene. J was trimmed by 2 bases and V by 3 bases; bases with no gene match: 10. Germline V CDR1 and CDR2: SGDLS, YYNGEE. The CDR3 totals 16 residues. The complete variable domain, with remaining parts taken from reference TRBV9 and TRBJ2-7, reads DSGVTQTPKHLITATGQRVTLRCSPRSGDLSVYWYQQSLDQGLQFLIQYYNGEERAKGNILERFSAQQFPDLHSELNLSSLELGDSALYFCASSGRLGQGPYEQYFGPGTRLTVT.

This clone was seen more than once but under ten times. The sequenced fragment ends 3 residues before the CDR3 boundary, so the rest is inferred from the germline J gene. V usage is TRBV19 and J usage is TRBJ1-2; TRBD1 is a possible D gene (6 bases). The length of the CDR3 is 13 residues. Germline CDR1 reads LNHDA; CDR2 reads SQIVND (reference sequence). The CDR3 here is CASLGAGYNDYTF. The sequenced part of the CDR3 DNA is TGTGCCAGTTTGGGGGCGGGTTACAATGAC.

The sample holds many counts of this clone. The read ends 3 residues shy of where the CDR3 ends; the end is completed using the germline J gene. The chain carries TRBV30 and TRBJ1-4, with D hard to call. The germline V gene has CDR1 GTSNPN and CDR2 SVGIG (reference sequence). V dropped 6 bases and J dropped 5 bases, with 13 bases sitting between them. This CDR3 is built from 13 residues. The CDR3 sequence: CACTGRPNEKLFF. CDR3 DNA, as far as it was read: TGTGCCTGTACGGGTCGGCCCAATGAAAAA.

About this clone: The CDR3 end is not reached by the read, which stops 3 residues before it; the germline J gene fills it in. The V and J genes are TRBV30 and TRBJ2-4; weak D call: TRBD2 (6 bases). The CDR3 sequence is 13 residues long. Germline V gene data show CDR1 as GTSNPN and CDR2 as SVGIG (reference sequence). CDR3 region: CAWSVGGSYGQYF. Partial CDR3 DNA: TGTGCCTGGAGTGTGGGGGGTAGTTATGGT.

This clone was seen repeatedly, ten times or more. The CDR3 end falls 3 residues outside the read, so it is completed with the germline J gene. The chain combines TRBV15 with TRBJ2-1; the match to TRBD1 covers 8 bases. CDR1 and CDR2 (germline): LNHNV, YYDKDF (reference sequence). V dropped 1 base and J dropped 3; count of bases not matched to a gene: 5. There are 16 residues in the CDR3. CDR3 amino acids: CATSRGPDRDYNEQFF. CDR3 DNA (partial): TGTGCCACCAGCAGAGGCCCGGACAGGGACTACAATGAG.

At least ten counts were recorded for this clone. The read terminates 3 residues ahead of where the CDR3 ends, so the germline J gene completes it. The V and J genes are TRBV28 and TRBJ1-3; D possibly corresponds to TRBD1 (5 bases). V was pared by 5 bases and J by 0 bases, with 14 bases between. The CDR3 runs to 16 residues. Germline V gene lookup returns CDR1 MDHEN and CDR2 SYDVKM. The CDR3 sequence: CASSPQTVFSGNTIYF. CDR3 DNA (partial): TGTGCCAGCAGTCCCCAGACAGTATTCTCTGGAAACACC.

This clone has ten or more counts. The read comes to an end 3 residues before the CDR3 does, leaving the germline J gene to fill in the end. The chain couples TRBV5-1 to TRBJ1-4; 7 nucleotides align to TRBD1. Germline CDR1 reads SGHRS; CDR2 reads YFSETQ. The CDR3 length is 17 residues. This CDR3 reads CASRRAAAGGYNSPLFF. CDR3 bases read: TGCGCCAGCAGGAGAGCAGCAGCAGGGGGTTATAATTCACCA.

This clone was recorded at least ten times. The covered CDR3 bases are TGCGCCAGCAGTGAGGATCCCGGCACTGAA. It encodes CASSEDPGTE. The CDR3 as a whole reads CASSEDPGTEAFF. The rearrangement joins TRBV10-1 to TRBJ1-1, with D uncertain. The CDR3 end lies 3 residues beyond the end of the read and is filled in from the germline J gene. The CDR3 has 13 amino acids. Germline CDR1 and CDR2: WNHNN and SYGVQD (reference sequence). Trimming cost V 2 bases and J 4 bases, with 8 bases left between them.

This clone showed up many times. From the germline J gene comes the end of the CDR3, since the read stops 3 residues before it. The gene calls are TRBV6-2 or TRBV6-3 and TRBJ2-4; no reliable D call. CDR3 length: 13 amino acids. CDR1 is MNHEY and CDR2 is SVGEGT in the germline V gene. Here the CDR3 reads CASSPGPIIGQYF. The DNA read from the CDR3 is TGTGCCAGCAGCCCGGGTCCTATTATTGGT.

Ten or more counts support this clone. The DNA ends 3 residues before the CDR3 does, and the rest of the CDR3 is filled in from the germline J gene. The chain combines TRBV5-1 with TRBJ2-3; D is undetermined. Trimming shortened V by 0 bases and J by 0 bases, and 8 bases separated the two germline ends. This CDR3 has 15 residues. Germline V gives CDR1 SGHRS, CDR2 YFSETQ. CDR3: CASSLAVASTDTQYF. The sequenced part of the CDR3 DNA is TGCGCCAGCAGCTTGGCCGTGGCTAGCACAGATACG.

This clone was counted many times. The read ends 3 residues before the CDR3 terminus; that terminus is restored from the germline J gene. This chain joins TRBV30 and TRBJ2-3, with no clear D. This CDR3 spans 14 amino acids. Germline CDR1 and CDR2: GTSNPN and SVGIG (reference sequence). V lost 0 bases, J lost 4 bases, and 11 bases lay in between. The CDR3 region is CAWSVRMGADTQYF. The CDR3 bases that were read are TGTGCCTGGAGTGTACGGATGGGCGCAGATACG.